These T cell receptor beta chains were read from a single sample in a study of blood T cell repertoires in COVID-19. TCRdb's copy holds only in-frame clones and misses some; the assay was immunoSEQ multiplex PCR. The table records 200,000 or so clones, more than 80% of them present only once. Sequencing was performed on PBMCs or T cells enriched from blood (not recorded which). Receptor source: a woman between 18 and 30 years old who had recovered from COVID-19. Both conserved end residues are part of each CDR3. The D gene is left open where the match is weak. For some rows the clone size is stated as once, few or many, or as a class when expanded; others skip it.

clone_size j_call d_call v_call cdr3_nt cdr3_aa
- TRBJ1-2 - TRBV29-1 TGCAGCGTTGCGGGTGCAGGGGCGCCTAGCTACACCTTC CSVAGAGAPSYTF
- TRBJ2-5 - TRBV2 TGTGCCAGCAGTGAAGCGAGGGTAGGGGAGACCCAGTACTTC CASSEARVGETQYF
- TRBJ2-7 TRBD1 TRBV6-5 TGTGCCAGCAATTACAGGGGGCCCTACGAGCAGTACTTC CASNYRGPYEQYF
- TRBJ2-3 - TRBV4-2 TGTGCCAGCAGCCAAGCGGAGCCCGGGATCGGTACGCAGTATTTT CASSQAEPGIGTQYF
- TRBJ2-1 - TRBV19 TGTGCCACAGGGTCCGGGGGGCGGTACAATGAGCAGTTCTTC CATGSGGRYNEQFF
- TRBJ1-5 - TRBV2 TGTGCCAGCTCTGGGGAGAGGGTTAGCAATCAGCCCCAGCATTTT CASSGERVSNQPQHF
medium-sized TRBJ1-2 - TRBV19 TGTGCCGGGGGGGTAGGACCCTATGGCTACACCTTC CAGGVGPYGYTF
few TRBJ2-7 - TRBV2 TGTGCCAGCAGAACAGGGCAAGCAAAATACGAGCAGTACTTC CASRTGQAKYEQYF
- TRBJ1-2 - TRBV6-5 TGTGCCAGCGGGGCGGTCTATGGCTACACCTTC CASGAVYGYTF
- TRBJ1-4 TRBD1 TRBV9 TGTGCCAGCAGCCCAGTGGGGACAGTTCTGGAAAAACTGTTTTTT CASSPVGTVLEKLFF
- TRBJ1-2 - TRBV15 TGTGCCACCAGCCCCCGACTGACCAACTATGGCTACACCTTC CATSPRLTNYGYTF
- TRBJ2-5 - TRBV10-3 TGTGCCATCAGTGATGATGGCTCCCCGAAGACCCAGTACTTC CAISDDGSPKTQYF
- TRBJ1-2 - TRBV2 TGTGCCAGCAGTGACGGGTTAGCAACTAACTATGGCTACACCTTC CASSDGLATNYGYTF
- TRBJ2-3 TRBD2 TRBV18 TGTGCCAGCTCACCCCGACTAGCGGGGGGTACAGATACGCAGTATTTT CASSPRLAGGTDTQYF
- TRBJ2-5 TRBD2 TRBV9 TGTGCCAGCAGCGTGGGACTAGCGGGGGCCAGATACGTCCCTCAGGAGACCCAGTACTTC CASSVGLAGARYVPQETQYF
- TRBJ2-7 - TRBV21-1 TGTGCCAGCAGCAAACGGCCAGTTTGTCCACTATACGAGCAGTACTTC CASSKRPVCPLYEQYF
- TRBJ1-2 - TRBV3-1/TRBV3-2 TGTGCCAGCAGCCAAGATGGGTCTCGGGGGAACTATGGCTACACCTTC CASSQDGSRGNYGYTF
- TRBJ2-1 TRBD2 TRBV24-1 TGTGCCACCAGTGATGGACTAGCGGTTTCCTACAATGAGCAGTTCTTC CATSDGLAVSYNEQFF
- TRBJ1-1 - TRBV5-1 TGCGCCAGCAGCTTGATTTTGGGGGGTCGAAACACTGAAGCTTTCTTT CASSLILGGRNTEAFF
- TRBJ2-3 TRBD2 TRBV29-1 TGCAGCGTTGAAGAGTCTAGCGGGGTCACAGATACGCAGTATTTT CSVEESSGVTDTQYF
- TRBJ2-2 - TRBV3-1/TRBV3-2 TGTGCCAGCAGCCTTTTAACTAGCTCCGGGGAGCTGTTTTTT CASSLLTSSGELFF
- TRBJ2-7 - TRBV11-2 TGTGCCAGCAGCTTAGCCCTATCTGGTCCCTACGAGCAGTACTTC CASSLALSGPYEQYF
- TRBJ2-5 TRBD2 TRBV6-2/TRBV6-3 TGTGCCAGCAGCCTCGAGCGGGGCCAAGAGACCCAGTACTTC CASSLERGQETQYF
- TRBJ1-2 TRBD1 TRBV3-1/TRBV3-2 TGTGCCAGCAGCCAAGGACAGGGCTCCCTTGGCTACACCTTC CASSQGQGSLGYTF
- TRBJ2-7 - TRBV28 TGTGCCAGCTCCCTTGTAGACAGCCCCTACGAGCAGTACTTC CASSLVDSPYEQYF
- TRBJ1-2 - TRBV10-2 TGCGCCAGCAGTGAGTCTGGGCGCGACTATGGCTACACCTTC CASSESGRDYGYTF
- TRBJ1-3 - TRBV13 TGTGCCAGCAGCCTCCTCGAGGGAGACTCTGGAAACACCATATATTTT CASSLLEGDSGNTIYF
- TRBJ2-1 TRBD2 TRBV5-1 TGCGCCAGCAGCACGGCTAGCGGGGGGGCCTTCGCCAATGAGCAGTTCTTC CASSTASGGAFANEQFF
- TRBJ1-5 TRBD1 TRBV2 TGTGCCAGCAGCGGGACAGGGGTTGGCGGTCAGCCCCAGCATTTT CASSGTGVGGQPQHF
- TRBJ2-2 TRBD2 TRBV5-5 TGTGCCAGCAGCTTGGTAGCGGGGGCCTCGAACACCGGGGAGCTGTTTTTT CASSLVAGASNTGELFF
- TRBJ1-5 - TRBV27 TGTGCCAGCAGCCTACTGGAACCAACAGGGCTGGGCAATCAGCCCCAGCATTTT CASSLLEPTGLGNQPQHF
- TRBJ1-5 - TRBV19 TGTGCCAATAGTATGTTGCAGGGCGGGGGCCCCAATCAGCCCCAGCATTTT CANSMLQGGGPNQPQHF
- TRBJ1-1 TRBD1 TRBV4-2 TGTGCCAGCGGACAGGGAGCGAACACTGAAGCTTTCTTT CASGQGANTEAFF
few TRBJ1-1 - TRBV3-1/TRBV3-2 TGTGCCAGCAGCCCACTAGGGGGTATGAACACTGAAGCTTTCTTT CASSPLGGMNTEAFF
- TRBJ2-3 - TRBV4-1 TGCGCCAGCAGCCAATTAAACATGGGGCTGGCAGATACGCAGTATTTT CASSQLNMGLADTQYF
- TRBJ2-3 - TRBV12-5 TGTGCTAGTGGTTTTTTCGTGGAGTTTCCCACAGATACGCAGTATTTT CASGFFVEFPTDTQYF
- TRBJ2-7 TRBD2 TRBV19 TGTGCCAGTAGTATACTCGGGGGGACGGGTTACGAGCAGTACTTC CASSILGGTGYEQYF
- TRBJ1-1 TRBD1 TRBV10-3 TGTGCCCTCAGATTCGACAGGGACACTGAAGCTTTCTTT CALRFDRDTEAFF
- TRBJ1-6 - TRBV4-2 TGTGCCAGCAGCCAAGAAGTTTTAGCAGGGAGGGGGAATTCACCCCTCCACTTT CASSQEVLAGRGNSPLHF
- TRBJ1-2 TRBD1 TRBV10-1 TGCGCCAGCAGTCTTGACAGGGTGGGTGGCTACACCTTC CASSLDRVGGYTF
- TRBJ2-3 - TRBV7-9 TGTGCCAGCAGCTTAGGGCTAGACCCAGATACGCAGTATTTT CASSLGLDPDTQYF
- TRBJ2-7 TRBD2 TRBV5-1 TGCGCCAGCAGCTTCCCTAGCGGGGGGGCCCGGGAGCAGTACTTC CASSFPSGGAREQYF
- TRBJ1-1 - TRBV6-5 TGTGCCAGCAGTTACTATCAGACTAACACTGAAGCTTTCTTT CASSYYQTNTEAFF
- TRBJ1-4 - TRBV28 TGTGCCAGCAGTTTAGGGGGCGCTACTAATGAAAAACTGTTTTTT CASSLGGATNEKLFF
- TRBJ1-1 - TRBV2 TGTGCCAGCCACCTTTCGCGGGGGTACACTGAAGCTTTCTTT CASHLSRGYTEAFF
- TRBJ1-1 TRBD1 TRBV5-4 TGTGCCAGCAGCGTGGGACAGGGGGCGTTGTCTGAAGCTTTCTTT CASSVGQGALSEAFF
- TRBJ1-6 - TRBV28 TGTGCCAGCAGTTTAGGGAGCTCCTATAATTCACCCCTCCACTTT CASSLGSSYNSPLHF
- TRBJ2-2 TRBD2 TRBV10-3 TGTGCCATCAGGCTGACTAGCGGGGGGGCAGACACCGGGGAGCTGTTTTTT CAIRLTSGGADTGELFF
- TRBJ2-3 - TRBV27 TGTGCCAGCAGTTTAGGTCAGGGGCTCACAGATACGCAGTATTTT CASSLGQGLTDTQYF
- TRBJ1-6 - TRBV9 TGTGCCAGCAGCCCTCTAGTAGATGCGAATTCACCCCTCCACTTT CASSPLVDANSPLHF
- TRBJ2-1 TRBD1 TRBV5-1 TGCGCCAGCAGCTTGGGGACAGGGGTTAATAATGAGCAGTTCTTC CASSLGTGVNNEQFF
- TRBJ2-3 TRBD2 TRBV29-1 TGCAGCGTCGGGACTAGCGGGGGGGCCGCGTCGCAGTATTTT CSVGTSGGAASQYF
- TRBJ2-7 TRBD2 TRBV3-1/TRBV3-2 TGTGCCAGCAGCCAAGTCGAGCGGGGGATCTCCTACGAGCAGTACTTC CASSQVERGISYEQYF
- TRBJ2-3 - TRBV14 TGTGCCAGCAGCCAAGACTCTATCACAGATACGCAGTATTTT CASSQDSITDTQYF
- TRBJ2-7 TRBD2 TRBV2 TGTGCCAGCAGCCCTAGGCGGATTAGCGGGGGTCTCTACGAGCAGTACTTC CASSPRRISGGLYEQYF
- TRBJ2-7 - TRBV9 TGTGCCAGCAGCGTAGATTGGGGGGAGCACGAGCAGTACTTC CASSVDWGEHEQYF
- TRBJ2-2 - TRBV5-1 TGCGCCAGCAGCCCGGGACTGTCGAACACCGGGGAGCTGTTTTTT CASSPGLSNTGELFF
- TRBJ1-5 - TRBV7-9 TGTGCCAGCAGCTTAGGGACAGCGGAGCCCCAGCATTTT CASSLGTAEPQHF
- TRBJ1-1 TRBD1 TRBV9 TGTGCCAGCAGCGTAGTTTCAGGGGGTGGCACTGAAGCTTTCTTT CASSVVSGGGTEAFF